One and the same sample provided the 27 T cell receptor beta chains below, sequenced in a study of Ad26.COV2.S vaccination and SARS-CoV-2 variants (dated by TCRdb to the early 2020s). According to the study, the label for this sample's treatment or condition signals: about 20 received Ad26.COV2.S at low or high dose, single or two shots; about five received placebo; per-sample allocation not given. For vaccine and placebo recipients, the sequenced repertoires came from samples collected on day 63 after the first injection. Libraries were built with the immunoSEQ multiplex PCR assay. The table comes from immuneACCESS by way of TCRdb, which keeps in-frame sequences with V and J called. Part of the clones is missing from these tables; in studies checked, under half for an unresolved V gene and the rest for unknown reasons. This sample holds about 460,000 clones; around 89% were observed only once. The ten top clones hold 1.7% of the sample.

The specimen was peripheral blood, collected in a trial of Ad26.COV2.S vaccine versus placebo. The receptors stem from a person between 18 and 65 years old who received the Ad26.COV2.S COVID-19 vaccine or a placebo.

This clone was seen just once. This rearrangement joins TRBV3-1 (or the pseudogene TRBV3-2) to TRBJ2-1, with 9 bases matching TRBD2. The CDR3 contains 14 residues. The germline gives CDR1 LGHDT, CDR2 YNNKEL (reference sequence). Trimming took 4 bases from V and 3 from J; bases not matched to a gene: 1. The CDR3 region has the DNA TGTGCCAGCAGCCCTAGCGGGAACTACAATGAGCAGTTCTTC. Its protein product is CASSPSGNYNEQFF.

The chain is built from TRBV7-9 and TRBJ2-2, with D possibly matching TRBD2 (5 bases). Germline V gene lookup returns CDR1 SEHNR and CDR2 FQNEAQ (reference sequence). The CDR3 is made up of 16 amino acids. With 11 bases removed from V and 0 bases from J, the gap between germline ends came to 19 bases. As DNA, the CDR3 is TGTGCCGTAAGCGCCGGGCTAGCTACGAACACCGGGGAGCTGTTTTTT. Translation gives CAVSAGLATNTGELFF.

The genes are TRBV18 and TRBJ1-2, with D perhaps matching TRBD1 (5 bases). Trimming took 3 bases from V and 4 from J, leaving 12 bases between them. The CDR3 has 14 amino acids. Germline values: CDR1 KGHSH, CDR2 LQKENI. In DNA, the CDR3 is TGTGCCAGCTCACCGCTACAGGTTCTCTATGGCTACACCTTC. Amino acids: CASSPLQVLYGYTF. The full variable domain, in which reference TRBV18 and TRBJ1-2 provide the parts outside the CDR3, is NAGVMQNPRHLVRRRGQEARLRCSPMKGHSHVYWYRQLPEEGLKFMVYLQKENIIDESGMPKERFSAEFPKEGPSILRIQQVVRGDSAAYFCASSPLQVLYGYTFGSGTRLTVV.

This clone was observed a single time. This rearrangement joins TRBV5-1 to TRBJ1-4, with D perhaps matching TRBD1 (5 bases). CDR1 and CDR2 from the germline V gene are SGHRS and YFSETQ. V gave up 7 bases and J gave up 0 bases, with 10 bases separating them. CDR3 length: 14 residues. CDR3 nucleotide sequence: TGCGCCAGCGGGAGGGGTGCAACTAATGAAAAACTGTTTTTT. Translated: CASGRGATNEKLFF.

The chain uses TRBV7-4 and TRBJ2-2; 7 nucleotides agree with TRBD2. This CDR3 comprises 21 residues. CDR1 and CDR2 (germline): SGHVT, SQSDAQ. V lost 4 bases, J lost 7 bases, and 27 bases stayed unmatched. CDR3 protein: CASSSRSGTPNGGKGGGELFF. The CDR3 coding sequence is TGTGCCAGCAGCTCACGGTCTGGCACTCCCAACGGGGGGAAGGGAGGCGGGGAGCTGTTTTTT.

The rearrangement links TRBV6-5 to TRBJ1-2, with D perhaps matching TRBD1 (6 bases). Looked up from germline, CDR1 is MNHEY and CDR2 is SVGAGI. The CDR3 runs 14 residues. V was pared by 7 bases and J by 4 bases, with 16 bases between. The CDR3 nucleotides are TGTGCCAGCACCTTAGGGGGTAGAAGCTATGGCTACACCTTC. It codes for CASTLGGRSYGYTF.

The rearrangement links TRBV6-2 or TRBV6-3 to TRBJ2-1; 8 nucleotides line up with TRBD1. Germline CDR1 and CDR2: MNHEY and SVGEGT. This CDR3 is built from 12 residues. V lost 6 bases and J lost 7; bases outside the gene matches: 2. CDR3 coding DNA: TGTGCCAGCAGCAACAGGGGGAATGAGCAGTTCTTC. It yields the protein CASSNRGNEQFF.

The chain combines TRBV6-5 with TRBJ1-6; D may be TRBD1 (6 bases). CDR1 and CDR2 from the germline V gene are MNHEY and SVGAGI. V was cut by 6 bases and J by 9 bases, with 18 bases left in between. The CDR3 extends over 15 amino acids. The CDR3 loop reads CASSSATGFGSPLHF. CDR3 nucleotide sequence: TGTGCCAGCAGCTCAGCCACAGGGTTTGGTTCACCCCTCCACTTT.

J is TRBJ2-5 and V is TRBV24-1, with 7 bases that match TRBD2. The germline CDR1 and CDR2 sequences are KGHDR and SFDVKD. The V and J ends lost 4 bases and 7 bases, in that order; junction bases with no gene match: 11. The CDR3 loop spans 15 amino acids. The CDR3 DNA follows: TGTGCCACCAGTGACCCCTCTGGGGGGGAGGTGACCCAGTACTTC. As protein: CATSDPSGGEVTQYF.

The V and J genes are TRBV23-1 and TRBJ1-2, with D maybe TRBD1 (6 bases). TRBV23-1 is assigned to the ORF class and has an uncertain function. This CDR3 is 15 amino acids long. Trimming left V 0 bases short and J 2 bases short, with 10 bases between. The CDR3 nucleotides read TGCGCCAGCAGTCAATCCCCCCAGGGGAACTATGGCTACACCTTC. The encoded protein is CASSQSPQGNYGYTF.

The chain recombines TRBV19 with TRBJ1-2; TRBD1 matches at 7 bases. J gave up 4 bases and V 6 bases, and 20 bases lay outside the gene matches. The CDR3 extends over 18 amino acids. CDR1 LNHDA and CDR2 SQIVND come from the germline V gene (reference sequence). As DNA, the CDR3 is TGTGCCAGTAGAATCAAGGTGGGACAGCTGGTTAGCTCCTATGGCTACACCTTC. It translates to CASRIKVGQLVSSYGYTF.

CDR3 loop: CASSPSGAQSPLHF. CDR3 nucleotide sequence: TGTGCCAGCAGCCCCTCCGGGGCGCAGTCACCCCTCCACTTT. The J gene is TRBJ1-6, the V gene TRBV3-1 (or the pseudogene TRBV3-2); TRBD1 is a possible D gene (5 bases). The CDR3 runs 14 residues. Germline assignment: CDR1 LGHDT and CDR2 YNNKEL (reference sequence). Trimming pared 4 bases from V and 10 bases from J, leaving 14 bases between.

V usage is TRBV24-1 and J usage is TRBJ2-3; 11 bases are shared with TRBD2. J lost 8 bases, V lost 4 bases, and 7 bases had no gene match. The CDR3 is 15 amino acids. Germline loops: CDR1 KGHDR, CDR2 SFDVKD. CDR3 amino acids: CATSEGLAGLGTQYF. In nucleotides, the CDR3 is TGTGCCACCAGTGAAGGACTAGCGGGCCTCGGTACGCAGTATTTT.

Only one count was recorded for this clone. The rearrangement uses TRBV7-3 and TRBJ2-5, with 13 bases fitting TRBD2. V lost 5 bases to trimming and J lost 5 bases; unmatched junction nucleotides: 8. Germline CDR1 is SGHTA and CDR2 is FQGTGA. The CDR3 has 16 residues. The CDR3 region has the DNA TGTGCCAGCAGCCGCCTGGGACTAGCGGGGCGGGAGACCCAGTACTTC. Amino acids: CASSRLGLAGRETQYF.

The CDR3 sequence: CASNSKQGDEKLFF. CDR3 in DNA: TGTGCCAGTAATTCCAAACAGGGAGACGAAAAACTGTTTTTT. The V and J genes are TRBV19 and TRBJ1-4; D is perhaps TRBD1 (6 bases). The germline V gene has CDR1 LNHDA and CDR2 SQIVND (reference sequence). The CDR3 is 14 amino acids. V was trimmed by 7 bases and J by 8 bases, leaving 17 bases between them.

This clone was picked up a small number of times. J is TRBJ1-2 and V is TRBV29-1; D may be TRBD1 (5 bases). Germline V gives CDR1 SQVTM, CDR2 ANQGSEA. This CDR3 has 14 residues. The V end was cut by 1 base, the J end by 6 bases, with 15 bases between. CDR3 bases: TGCAGCGTTGAAGTAGGCAGGGTTTCTGATGGCTACACCTTC. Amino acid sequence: CSVEVGRVSDGYTF.

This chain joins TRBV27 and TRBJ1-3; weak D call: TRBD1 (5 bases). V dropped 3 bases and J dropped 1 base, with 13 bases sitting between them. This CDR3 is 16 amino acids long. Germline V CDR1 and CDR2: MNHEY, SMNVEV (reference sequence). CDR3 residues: CASSFSGTASGNTIYF. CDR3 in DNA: TGTGCCAGCAGTTTTTCCGGGACCGCGTCTGGAAACACCATATATTTT.

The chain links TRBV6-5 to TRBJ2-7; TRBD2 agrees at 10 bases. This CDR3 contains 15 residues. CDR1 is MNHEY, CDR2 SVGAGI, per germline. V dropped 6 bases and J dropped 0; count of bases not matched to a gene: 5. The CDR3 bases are TGTGCCAGCAGACCCGGGACTAGCGTCTCCTACGAGCAGTACTTC. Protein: CASRPGTSVSYEQYF.

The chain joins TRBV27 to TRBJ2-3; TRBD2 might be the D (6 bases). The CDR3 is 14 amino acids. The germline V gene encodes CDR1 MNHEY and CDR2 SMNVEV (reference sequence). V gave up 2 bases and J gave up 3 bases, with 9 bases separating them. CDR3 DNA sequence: TGTGCCAGCAGTTTAGGAGGGTGGACAGATACGCAGTATTTT. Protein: CASSLGGWTDTQYF.

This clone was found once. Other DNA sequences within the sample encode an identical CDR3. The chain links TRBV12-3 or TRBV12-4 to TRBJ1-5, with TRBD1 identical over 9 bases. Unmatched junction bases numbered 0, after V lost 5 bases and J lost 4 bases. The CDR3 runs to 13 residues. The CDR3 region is CASSGTGNQPQHF. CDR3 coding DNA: TGTGCCAGCAGTGGGACAGGGAATCAGCCCCAGCATTTT.

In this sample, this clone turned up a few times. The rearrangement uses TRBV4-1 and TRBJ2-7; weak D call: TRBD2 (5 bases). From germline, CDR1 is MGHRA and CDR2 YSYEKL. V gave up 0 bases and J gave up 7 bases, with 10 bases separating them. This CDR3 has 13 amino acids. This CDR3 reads CASSQDPGLEQYF. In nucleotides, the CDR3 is TGCGCCAGCAGCCAAGATCCTGGACTTGAGCAGTACTTC.

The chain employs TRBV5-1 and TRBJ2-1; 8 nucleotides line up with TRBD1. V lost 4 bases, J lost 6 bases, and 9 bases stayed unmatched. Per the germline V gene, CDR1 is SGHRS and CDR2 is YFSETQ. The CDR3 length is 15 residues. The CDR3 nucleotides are TGCGCCAGCAGCCCTAGCCTTCAGGGGGCCAATGAGCAGTTCTTC. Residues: CASSPSLQGANEQFF. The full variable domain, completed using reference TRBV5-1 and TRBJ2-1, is KAGVTQTPRYLIKTRGQQVTLSCSPISGHRSVSWYQQTPGQGLQFLFEYFSETQRNKGNFPGRFSGRQFSNSRSEMNVSTLELGDSALYLCASSPSLQGANEQFFGPGTRLTVL.

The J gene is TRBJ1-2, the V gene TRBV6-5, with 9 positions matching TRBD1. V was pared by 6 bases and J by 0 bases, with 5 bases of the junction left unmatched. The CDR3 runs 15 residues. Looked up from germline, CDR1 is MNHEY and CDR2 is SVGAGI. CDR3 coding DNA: TGTGCCAGCAGGCCCCGGGACAGGGCTAACTATGGCTACACCTTC. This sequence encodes CASRPRDRANYGYTF.

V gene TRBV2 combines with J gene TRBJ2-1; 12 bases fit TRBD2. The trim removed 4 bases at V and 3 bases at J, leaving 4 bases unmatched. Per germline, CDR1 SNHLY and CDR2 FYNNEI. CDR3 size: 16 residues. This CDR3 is CASSGLAGGHYNEQFF. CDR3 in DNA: TGTGCCAGCAGTGGCCTAGCGGGGGGGCACTACAATGAGCAGTTCTTC.

The DNA for the CDR3 is TGTGCCAGCAGTGATGTGCGGGAGTCGTTTTACAATGAGCAGTTCTTC. Amino acids: CASSDVRESFYNEQFF. The chain employs TRBV2 and TRBJ2-1; TRBD2 aligns across 7 bases. The CDR3 runs to 16 residues. Trimming cost V 3 bases and J 4 bases; bases outside gene matches: 9. Germline V gene lookup returns CDR1 SNHLY and CDR2 FYNNEI.

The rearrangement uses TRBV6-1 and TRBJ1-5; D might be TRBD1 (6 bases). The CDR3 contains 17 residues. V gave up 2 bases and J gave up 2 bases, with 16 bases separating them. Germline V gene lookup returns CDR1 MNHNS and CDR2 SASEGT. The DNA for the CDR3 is TGTGCCAGCAGTGAACATCAGGGGTCGATGGGCAATCAGCCCCAGCATTTT. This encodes CASSEHQGSMGNQPQHF.

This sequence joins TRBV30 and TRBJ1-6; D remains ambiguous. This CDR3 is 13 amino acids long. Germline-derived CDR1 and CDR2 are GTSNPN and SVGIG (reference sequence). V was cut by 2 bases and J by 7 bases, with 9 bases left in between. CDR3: CAWSSGNNSPLHF. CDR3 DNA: TGTGCCTGGAGTTCGGGAAACAATTCACCCCTCCACTTT.